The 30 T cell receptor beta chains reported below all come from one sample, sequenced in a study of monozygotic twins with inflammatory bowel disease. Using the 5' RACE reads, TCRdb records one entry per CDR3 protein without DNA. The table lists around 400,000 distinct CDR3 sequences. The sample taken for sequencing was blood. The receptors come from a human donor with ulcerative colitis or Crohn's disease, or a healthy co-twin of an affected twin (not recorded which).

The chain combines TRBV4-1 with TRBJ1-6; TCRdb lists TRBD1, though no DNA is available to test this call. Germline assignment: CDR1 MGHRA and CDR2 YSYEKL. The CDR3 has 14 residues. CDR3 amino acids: CASSRQDRDSPLHF.

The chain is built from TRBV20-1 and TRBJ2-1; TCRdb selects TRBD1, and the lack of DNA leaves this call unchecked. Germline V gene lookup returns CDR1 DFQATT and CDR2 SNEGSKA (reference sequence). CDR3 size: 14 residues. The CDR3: CSARGTGPKGGQFF.

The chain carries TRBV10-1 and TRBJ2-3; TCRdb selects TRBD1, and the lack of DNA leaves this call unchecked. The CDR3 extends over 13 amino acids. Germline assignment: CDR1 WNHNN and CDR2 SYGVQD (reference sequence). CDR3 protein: CATQDSRTDTQYF.

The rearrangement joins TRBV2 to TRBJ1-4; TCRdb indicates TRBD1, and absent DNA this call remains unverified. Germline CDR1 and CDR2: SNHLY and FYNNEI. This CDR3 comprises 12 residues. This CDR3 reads CASSGQAPGLFF.

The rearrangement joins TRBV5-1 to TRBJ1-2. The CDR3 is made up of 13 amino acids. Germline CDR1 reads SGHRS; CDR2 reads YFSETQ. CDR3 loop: CASRRTENYGYTF.

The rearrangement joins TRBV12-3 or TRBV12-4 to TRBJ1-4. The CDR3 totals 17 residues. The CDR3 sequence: CASSLILAERSNEKLFF.

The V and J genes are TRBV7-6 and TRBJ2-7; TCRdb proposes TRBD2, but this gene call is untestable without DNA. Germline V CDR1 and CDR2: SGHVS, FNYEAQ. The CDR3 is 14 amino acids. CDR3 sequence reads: CASSLVAAPGEQYF.

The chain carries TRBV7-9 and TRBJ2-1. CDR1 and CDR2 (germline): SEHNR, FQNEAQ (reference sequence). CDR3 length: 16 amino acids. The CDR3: CASSTQPTGKYNEQFF.

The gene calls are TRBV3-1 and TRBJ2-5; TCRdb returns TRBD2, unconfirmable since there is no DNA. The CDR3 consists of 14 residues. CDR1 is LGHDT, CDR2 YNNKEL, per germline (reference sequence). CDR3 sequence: CASSLLSGGETQYF.

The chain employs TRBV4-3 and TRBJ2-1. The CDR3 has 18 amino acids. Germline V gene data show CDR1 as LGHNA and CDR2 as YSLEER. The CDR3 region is CASSQESSQYKIYNEQFF.

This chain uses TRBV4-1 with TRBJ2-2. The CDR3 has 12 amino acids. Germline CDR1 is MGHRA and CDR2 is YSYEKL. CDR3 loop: CASSPRAGELFF.

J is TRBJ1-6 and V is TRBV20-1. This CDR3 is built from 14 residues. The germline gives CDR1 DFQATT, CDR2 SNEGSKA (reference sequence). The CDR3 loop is CSARREQNNSPLHF.

CDR3: CASSLSFSEQFF. The J gene is TRBJ2-1, the V gene TRBV7-2. In germline, CDR1 is SGHTA, CDR2 FQGNSA. This CDR3 contains 12 residues. Together with reference TRBV7-2 and TRBJ2-1, the CDR3 gives the full variable domain: GAGVSQSPSNKVTEKGKDVELRCDPISGHTALYWYRQSLGQGLEFLIYFQGNSAPDKSGLPSDRFSAERTGGSVSTLTIQRTQQEDSAVYLCASSLSFSEQFFGPGTRLTVL.

The CDR3 spells CASSYSPGQGYEQYF. The chain is built from TRBV6-2 or TRBV6-3 and TRBJ2-7; the TRBD1 assignment by TCRdb is unverifiable without DNA. The CDR3 spans 15 residues. The germline gives CDR1 MNHEY, CDR2 SVGEGT.

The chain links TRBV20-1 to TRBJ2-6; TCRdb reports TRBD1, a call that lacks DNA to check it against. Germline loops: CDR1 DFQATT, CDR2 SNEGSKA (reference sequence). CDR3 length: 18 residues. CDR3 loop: CSARDAGAIYSGANVLTF.

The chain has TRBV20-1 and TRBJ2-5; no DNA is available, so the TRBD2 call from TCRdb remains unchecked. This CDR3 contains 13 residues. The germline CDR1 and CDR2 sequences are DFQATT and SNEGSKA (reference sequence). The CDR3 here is CSARAGGGETQYF.

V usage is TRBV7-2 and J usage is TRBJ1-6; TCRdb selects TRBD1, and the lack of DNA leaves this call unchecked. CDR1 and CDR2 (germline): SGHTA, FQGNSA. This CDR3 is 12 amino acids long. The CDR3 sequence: CASSQTGWALHF.

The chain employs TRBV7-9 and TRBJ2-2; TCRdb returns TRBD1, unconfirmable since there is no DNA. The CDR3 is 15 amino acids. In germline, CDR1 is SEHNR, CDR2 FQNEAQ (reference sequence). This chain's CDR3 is CASRFRDRITGELFF.

This CDR3 reads CASSSQKSYEQYF. The chain couples TRBV5-4 to TRBJ2-7. The CDR3 runs 13 residues. Germline assignment: CDR1 SGHNT and CDR2 YYREEE (reference sequence).

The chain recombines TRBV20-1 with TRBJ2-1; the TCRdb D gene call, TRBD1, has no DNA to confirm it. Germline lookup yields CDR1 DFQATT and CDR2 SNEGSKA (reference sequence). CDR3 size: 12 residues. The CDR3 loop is CSARWPGDEQFF.

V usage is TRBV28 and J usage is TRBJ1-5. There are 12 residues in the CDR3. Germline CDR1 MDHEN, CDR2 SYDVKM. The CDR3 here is CASRASSQPQHF.

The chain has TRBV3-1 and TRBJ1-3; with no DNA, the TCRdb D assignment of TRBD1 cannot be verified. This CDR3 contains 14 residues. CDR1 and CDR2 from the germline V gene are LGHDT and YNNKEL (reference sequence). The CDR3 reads CASSYQGAGNTIYF.

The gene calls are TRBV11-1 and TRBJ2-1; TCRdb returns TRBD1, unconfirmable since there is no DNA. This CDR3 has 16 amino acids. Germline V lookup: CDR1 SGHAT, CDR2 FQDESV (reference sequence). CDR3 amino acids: CASSLGPGGPLEEQFF. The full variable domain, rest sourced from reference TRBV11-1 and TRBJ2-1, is EAEVAQSPRYKITEKSQAVAFWCDPISGHATLYWYRQILGQGPELLVQFQDESVVDDSQLPKDRFSAERLKGVDSTLKIQPAELGDSAMYLCASSLGPGGPLEEQFFGPGTRLTVL.

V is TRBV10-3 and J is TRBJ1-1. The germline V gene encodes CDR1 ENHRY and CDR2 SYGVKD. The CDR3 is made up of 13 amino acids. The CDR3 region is CAISDSGNTEAFF.

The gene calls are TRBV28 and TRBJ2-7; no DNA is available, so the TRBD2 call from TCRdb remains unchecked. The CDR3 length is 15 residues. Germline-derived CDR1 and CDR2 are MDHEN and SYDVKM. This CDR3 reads CASTSVASGSYEQYF.

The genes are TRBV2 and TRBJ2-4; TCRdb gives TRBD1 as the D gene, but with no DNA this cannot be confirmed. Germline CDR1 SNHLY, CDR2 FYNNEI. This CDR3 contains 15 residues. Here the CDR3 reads CASSEDSRGVNIQYF.

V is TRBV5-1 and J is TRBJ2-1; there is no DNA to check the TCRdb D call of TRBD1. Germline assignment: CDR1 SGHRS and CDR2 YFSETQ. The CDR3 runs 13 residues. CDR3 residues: CASSSQGAGEQFF.

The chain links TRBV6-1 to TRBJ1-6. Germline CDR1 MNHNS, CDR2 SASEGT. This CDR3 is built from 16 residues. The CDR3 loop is CASTTEWSSYNSPLHF.

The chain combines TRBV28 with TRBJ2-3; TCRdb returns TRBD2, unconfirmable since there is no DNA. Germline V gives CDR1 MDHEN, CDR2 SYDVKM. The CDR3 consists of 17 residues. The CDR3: CASSDPLPRSWEDTQYF.

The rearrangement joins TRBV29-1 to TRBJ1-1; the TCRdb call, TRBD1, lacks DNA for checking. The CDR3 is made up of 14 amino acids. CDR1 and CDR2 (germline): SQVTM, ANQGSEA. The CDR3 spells CSVELRQGGTEAFF. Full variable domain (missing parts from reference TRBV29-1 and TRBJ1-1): SAVISQKPSRDICQRGTSLTIQCQVDSQVTMMFWYRQQPGQSLTLIATANQGSEATYESGFVIDKFPISRPNLTFSTLTVSNMSPEDSSIYLCSVELRQGGTEAFFGQGTRLTVV.